Sequencing of this TCR beta chain was carried out in a study of blood T cell repertoires in COVID-19. Study background: Material from acute and convalescent COVID-19 was sourced from the United States, Italy and Spain. PBMCs, B-cell-depleted T cells, or T cells provided the cDNA or gDNA that made up the material.

This study enrolled people aged roughly 18 to 89 from 20 to 25 US geographic areas. Researchers sorted participants into cohorts using their self-reported clinical history. Germline V gene lookup returns CDR1 MGHDK and CDR2 SYGVNS. Trimming at V came to 6 bases and at J to 0 bases, leaving 4 bases not matched to a gene. CDR3 length: 14 amino acids. Profiling relied on immunoSEQ multiplex PCR, and the TCRdb table lists in-frame clones only, not all of them. This sample has hundreds of thousands of clones; roughly 89% occur once, and the top ten carry roughly 8.3%. V usage is TRBV25-1 and J usage is TRBJ2-5; 7 positions match TRBD2. The TCR originated in a man in his forties or fifties who had recovered from COVID-19. The sample consisted of PBMCs or T cells enriched from blood (not recorded which). The CDR3: CASSPGLHQETQYF. The CDR3 region has the DNA TGTGCCAGCAGCCCGGGACTACACCAAGAGACCCAGTACTTC.